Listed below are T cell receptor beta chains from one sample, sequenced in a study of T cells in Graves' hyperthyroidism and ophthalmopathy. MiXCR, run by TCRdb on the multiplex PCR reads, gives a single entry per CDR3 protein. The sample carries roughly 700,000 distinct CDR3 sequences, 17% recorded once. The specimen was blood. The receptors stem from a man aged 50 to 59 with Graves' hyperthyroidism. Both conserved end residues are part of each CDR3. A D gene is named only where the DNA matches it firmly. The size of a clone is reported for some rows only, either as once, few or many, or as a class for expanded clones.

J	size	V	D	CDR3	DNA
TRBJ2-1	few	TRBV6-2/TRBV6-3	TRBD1	CASSLVFAGTGDWSSYNEQFF	TGTGCCAGCAGTTTGGTATTTGCCGGGACAGGGGACTGGAGCTCCTACAATGAGCAGTTCTTC
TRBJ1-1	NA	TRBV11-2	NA	CASSLVPSAGTEAFF	TGTGCCAGCAGCTTAGTCCCATCGGCCGGTACTGAAGCTTTCTTT
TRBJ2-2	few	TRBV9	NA	CASSVARDSGELFF	TGTGCCAGCAGCGTAGCTCGGGATTCCGGGGAGCTGTTTTTT
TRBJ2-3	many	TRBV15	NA	CATSRGGEFGTDTQYF	TGTGCCACCAGCAGAGGGGGGGAGTTCGGCACAGATACGCAGTATTTT
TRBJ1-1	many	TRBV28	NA	CASSYPRYTEAFF	TGTGCCAGCAGTTACCCGAGATACACTGAAGCTTTCTTT
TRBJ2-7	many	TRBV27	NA	CASSLGTLPYEQYF	TGTGCCAGCAGTTTAGGAACACTCCCCTACGAGCAGTACTTC
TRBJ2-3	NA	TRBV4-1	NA	CASSQGAISTDTQYF	TGCGCCAGCAGCCAAGGGGCCATCAGCACAGATACGCAGTATTTT
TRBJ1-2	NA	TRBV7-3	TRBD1	CASSPTGTGVKGYTF	TGTGCCAGCAGCCCAACAGGAACAGGGGTAAAGGGCTACACCTTC
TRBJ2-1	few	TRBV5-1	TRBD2	CASSLGGLAGDYNEQFF	TGCGCCAGCAGCTTGGGGGGGCTAGCGGGAGATTACAATGAGCAGTTCTTC
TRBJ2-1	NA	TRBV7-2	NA	CASSLVGGHEQFF	TGTGCCAGCAGCTTAGTGGGGGGTCATGAGCAGTTCTTC
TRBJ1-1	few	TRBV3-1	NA	CASKKAGTQNTEAFF	TGTGCCAGCAAGAAAGCCGGGACACAGAACACTGAAGCTTTCTTT
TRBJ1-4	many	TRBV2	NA	CASSEMGRDPEKLFF	TGTGCCAGCAGTGAGATGGGCAGGGATCCTGAAAAACTGTTTTTT
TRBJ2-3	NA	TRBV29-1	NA	CSVEEILRDTQYF	TGCAGCGTTGAAGAAATTTTAAGAGATACGCAGTATTTT
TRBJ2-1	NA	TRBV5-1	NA	CASSSSNNNEQFF	TGCGCCAGCAGCTCTTCTAACAACAATGAGCAGTTCTTC
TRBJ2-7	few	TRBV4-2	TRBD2	CASSQDRREGYEQYF	TGTGCCAGCAGCCAAGATCGGCGGGAGGGCTACGAGCAGTACTTC
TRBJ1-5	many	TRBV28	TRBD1	CASSYQGANQPQHF	TGTGCCAGCAGTTACCAGGGGGCTAATCAGCCCCAGCATTTT
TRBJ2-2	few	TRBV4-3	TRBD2	CASSQEIAGTNTGELFF	TGCGCCAGCAGCCAAGAAATAGCGGGGACTAACACCGGGGAGCTGTTTTTT